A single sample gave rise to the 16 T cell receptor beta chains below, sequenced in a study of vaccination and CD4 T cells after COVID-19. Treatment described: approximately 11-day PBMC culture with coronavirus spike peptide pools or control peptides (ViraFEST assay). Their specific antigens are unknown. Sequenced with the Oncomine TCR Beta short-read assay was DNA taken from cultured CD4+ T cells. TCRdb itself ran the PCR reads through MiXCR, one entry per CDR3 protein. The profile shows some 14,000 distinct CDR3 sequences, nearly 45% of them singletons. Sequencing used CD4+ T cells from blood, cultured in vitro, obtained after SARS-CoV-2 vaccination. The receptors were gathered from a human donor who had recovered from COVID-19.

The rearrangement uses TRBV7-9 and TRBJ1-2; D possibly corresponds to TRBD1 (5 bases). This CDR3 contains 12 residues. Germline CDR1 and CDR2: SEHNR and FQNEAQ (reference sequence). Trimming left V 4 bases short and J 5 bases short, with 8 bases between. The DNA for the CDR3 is TGTGCCAGCAGCTGGGACCCATATGGCTACACCTTC. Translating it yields CASSWDPYGYTF. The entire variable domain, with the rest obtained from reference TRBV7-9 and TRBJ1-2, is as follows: DTGVSQNPRHKITKRGQNVTFRCDPISEHNRLYWYRQTLGQGPEFLTYFQNEAQLEKSRLLSDRFSAERPKGSFSTLEIQRTEQGDSAMYLCASSWDPYGYTFGSGTRLTVV.

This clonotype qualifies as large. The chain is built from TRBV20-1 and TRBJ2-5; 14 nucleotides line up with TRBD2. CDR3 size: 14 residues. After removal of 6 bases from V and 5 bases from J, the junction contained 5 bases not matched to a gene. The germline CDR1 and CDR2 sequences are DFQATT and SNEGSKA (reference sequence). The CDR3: CSAWGLAGDETQYF. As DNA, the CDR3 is TGCAGTGCATGGGGACTAGCGGGAGACGAGACCCAGTACTTC.

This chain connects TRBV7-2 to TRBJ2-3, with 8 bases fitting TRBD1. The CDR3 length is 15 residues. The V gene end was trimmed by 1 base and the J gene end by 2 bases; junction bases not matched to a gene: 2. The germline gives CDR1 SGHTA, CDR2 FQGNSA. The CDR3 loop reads CASSLGTGHTDTQYF. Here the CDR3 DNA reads TGTGCCAGCAGCTTAGGGACAGGGCACACAGATACGCAGTATTTT.

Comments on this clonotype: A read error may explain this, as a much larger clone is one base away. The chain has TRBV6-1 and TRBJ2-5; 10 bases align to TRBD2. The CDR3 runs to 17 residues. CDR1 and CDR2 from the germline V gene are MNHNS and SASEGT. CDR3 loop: CASSPSGRVRGQGTQYF. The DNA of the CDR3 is TGTGCCAGCAGTCCGAGCGGGAGGGTACGGGGACAAGGGACCCAGTACTTC.

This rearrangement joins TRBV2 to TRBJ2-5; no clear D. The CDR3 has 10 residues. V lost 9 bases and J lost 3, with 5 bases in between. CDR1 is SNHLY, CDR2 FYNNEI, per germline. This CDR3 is CASEEETQYF. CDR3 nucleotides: TGTGCCAGTGAAGAAGAGACCCAGTACTTC.

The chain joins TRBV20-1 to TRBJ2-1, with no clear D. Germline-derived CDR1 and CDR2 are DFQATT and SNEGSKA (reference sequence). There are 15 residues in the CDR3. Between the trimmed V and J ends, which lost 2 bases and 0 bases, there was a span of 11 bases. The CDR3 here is CSARLDSRSYNEQFF. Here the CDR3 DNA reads TGCAGTGCTAGATTGGATTCGCGCTCCTACAATGAGCAGTTCTTC.

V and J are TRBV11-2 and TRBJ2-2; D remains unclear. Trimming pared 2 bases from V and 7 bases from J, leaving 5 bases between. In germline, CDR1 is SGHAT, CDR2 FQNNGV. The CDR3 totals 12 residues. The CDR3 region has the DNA TGTGCCAGCAGCTTATGGGTCGGGGAGCTGTTTTTT. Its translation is CASSLWVGELFF.

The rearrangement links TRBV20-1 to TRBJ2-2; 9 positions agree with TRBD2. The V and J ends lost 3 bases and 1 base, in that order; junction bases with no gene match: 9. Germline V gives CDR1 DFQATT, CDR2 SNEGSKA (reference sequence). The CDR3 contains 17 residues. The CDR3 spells CSASPTSGPLNTGELFF. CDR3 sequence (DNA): TGCAGTGCTAGCCCGACTAGCGGACCCTTGAACACCGGGGAGCTGTTTTTT.

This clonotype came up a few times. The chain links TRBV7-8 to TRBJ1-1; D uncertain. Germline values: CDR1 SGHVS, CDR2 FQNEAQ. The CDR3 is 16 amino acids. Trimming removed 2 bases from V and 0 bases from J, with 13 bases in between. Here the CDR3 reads CASSLRLWAVNTEAFF. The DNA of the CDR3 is TGTGCCAGCAGCTTAAGGCTGTGGGCGGTGAACACTGAAGCTTTCTTT.

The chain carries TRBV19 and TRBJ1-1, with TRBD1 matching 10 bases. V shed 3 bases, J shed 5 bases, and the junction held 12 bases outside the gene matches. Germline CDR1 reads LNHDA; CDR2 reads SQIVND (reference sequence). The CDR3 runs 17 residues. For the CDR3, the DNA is TGTGCCAGTAGTATCCACGCCCGACAGGGGGCTCTTACTGAAGCTTTCTTT. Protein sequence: CASSIHARQGALTEAFF.

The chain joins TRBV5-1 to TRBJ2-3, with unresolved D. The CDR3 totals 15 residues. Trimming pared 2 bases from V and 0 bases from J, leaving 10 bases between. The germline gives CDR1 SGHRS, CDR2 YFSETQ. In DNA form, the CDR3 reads TGCGCCAGCAGCTTCGGCCTACGGAGCACAGATACGCAGTATTTT. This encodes CASSFGLRSTDTQYF.

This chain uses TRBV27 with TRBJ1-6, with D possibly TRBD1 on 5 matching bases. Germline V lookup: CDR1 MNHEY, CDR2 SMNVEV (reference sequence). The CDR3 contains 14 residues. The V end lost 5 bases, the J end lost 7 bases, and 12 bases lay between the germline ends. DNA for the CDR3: TGTGCCAGCAGTCTGGGACTTGAAAATTCACCCCTCCACTTT. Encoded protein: CASSLGLENSPLHF.

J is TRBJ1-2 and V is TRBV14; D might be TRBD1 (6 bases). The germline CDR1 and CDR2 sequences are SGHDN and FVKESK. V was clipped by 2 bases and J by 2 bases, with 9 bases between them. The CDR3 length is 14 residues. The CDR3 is CASSQTTGNYGYTF. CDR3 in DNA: TGTGCCAGCAGCCAAACAACAGGGAACTATGGCTACACCTTC. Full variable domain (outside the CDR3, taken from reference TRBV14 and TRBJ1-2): EAGVTQFPSHSVIEKGQTVTLRCDPISGHDNLYWYRRVMGKEIKFLLHFVKESKQDESGMPNNRFLAERTGGTYSTLKVQPAELEDSGVYFCASSQTTGNYGYTFGSGTRLTVV.

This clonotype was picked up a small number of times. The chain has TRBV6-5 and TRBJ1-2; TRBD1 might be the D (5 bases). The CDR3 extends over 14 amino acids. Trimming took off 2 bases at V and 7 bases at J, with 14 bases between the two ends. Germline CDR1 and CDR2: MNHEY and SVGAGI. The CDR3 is CASSYRQGWSGYTF. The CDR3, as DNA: TGTGCCAGCAGTTACAGGCAGGGTTGGTCTGGCTACACCTTC.

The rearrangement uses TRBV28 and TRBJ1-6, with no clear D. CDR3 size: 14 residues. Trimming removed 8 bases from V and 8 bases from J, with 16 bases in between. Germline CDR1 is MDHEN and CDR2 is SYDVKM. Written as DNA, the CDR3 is TGTGCCAGCCTAAGAACAGCTTCTTATTCACCCCTCCACTTT. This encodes CASLRTASYSPLHF.

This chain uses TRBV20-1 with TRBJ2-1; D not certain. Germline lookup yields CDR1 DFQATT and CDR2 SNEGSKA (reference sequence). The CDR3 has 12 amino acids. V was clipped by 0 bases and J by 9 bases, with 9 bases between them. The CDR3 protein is CSARDQRAEQFF. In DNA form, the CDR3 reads TGCAGTGCTAGAGATCAACGGGCTGAGCAGTTCTTC.